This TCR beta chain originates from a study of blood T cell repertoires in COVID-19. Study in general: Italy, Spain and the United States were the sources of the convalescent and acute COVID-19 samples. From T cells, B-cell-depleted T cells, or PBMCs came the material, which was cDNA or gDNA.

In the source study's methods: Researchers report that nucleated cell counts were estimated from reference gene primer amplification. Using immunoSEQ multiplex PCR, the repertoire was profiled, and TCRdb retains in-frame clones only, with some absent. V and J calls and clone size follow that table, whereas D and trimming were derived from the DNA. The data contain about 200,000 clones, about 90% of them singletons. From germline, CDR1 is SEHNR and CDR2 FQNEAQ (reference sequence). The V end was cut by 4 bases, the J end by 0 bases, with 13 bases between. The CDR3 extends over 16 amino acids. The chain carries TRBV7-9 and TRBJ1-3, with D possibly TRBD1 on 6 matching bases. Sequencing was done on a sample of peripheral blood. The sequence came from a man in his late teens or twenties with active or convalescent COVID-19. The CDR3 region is CASSSRTVTSGNTIYF. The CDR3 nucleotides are TGTGCCAGCAGCTCCCGGACAGTCACCTCTGGAAACACCATATATTTT. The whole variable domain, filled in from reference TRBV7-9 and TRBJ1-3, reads DTGVSQNPRHKITKRGQNVTFRCDPISEHNRLYWYRQTLGQGPEFLTYFQNEAQLEKSRLLSDRFSAERPKGSFSTLEIQRTEQGDSAMYLCASSSRTVTSGNTIYFGEGSWLTVV.